One sample yielded the 29 T cell receptor beta chains listed below, sequenced in a study of preoperative IRX-2 immunotherapy in early breast cancer (dated by TCRdb to between 2018 and 2021). The sample's treatment or condition, from its label and the paper: preoperative locoregional IRX-2 cytokine immunotherapy. Libraries were prepared through the immunoSEQ multiplex PCR assay. The source is immuneACCESS, and TCRdb retained only in-frame sequences with V and J called. Part of the clones is not carried over; for the studies checked, unresolved V genes explain less than half of this, and the remainder is unexplained. This sample comprises roughly 62,000 clones, roughly 95% of them detected only once. The ten biggest clones cover roughly 1.5% of the sample. This material was collected from a patient treated with IRX-2 immunotherapy. The receptors originated from a human donor with breast cancer.

In DNA, the CDR3 is TGTGCCAGCAATCTTGCCGTAGGGGTTTATTCACCCCTCCACTTT. Translation: CASNLAVGVYSPLHF. This sequence joins TRBV6-5 and TRBJ1-6, with a weak D call TRBD1 (5 bases). Trimming cost V 7 bases and J 8 bases, with 18 bases left between them. The CDR3 totals 15 residues. Germline CDR1 MNHEY, CDR2 SVGAGI.

This sequence joins TRBV7-9 and TRBJ1-2; D gene unclear. The V gene lost 5 bases and the J gene lost 7 bases, with 20 bases spanning the gap. Germline V gene data show CDR1 as SEHNR and CDR2 as FQNEAQ (reference sequence). The CDR3 is 15 amino acids. The CDR3, as DNA: TGTGCCAGCAGCCAGTTCGGGGAAGGCTCCTCTGGCTACACCTTC. This encodes CASSQFGEGSSGYTF.

V and J are TRBV7-9 and TRBJ2-3; TRBD1 might be the D (6 bases). Germline-derived CDR1 and CDR2 are SEHNR and FQNEAQ (reference sequence). Trimming took 4 bases from V and 9 from J, leaving 17 bases between them. This CDR3 has 14 residues. In DNA, the CDR3 is TGTGCCAGCAGCTCCAGAAACAGGGTACGAACGCAGTATTTT. Protein product: CASSSRNRVRTQYF.

CDR3 in DNA: TGTGCCAGCATGTACAGTTCCACCTACGAGCAGTACTTC. Protein: CASMYSSTYEQYF. The V gene is TRBV28, the J gene TRBJ2-7; D gene ambiguous. The CDR3 covers 13 residues. Trimming took off 7 bases at V and 2 bases at J, with 12 bases between the two ends. The germline CDR1 and CDR2 sequences are MDHEN and SYDVKM.

This rearrangement joins TRBV4-3 to TRBJ2-5; D remains unclear. Germline assignment: CDR1 LGHNA and CDR2 YSLEER. CDR3 length: 14 residues. The germline V and J ends were trimmed by 0 bases and 3 bases, with 8 bases remaining between them. CDR3 sequence: CASSQEISKETQYF. CDR3 DNA sequence: TGCGCCAGCAGCCAAGAAATCTCCAAAGAGACCCAGTACTTC.

This chain uses TRBV19 with TRBJ1-2; 7 positions agree with TRBD1. The ends lost 3 bases at V and 8 bases at J; junction bases unmatched: 6. Germline V CDR1 and CDR2: LNHDA, SQIVND (reference sequence). The CDR3 sequence is 13 residues long. CDR3 nucleotides: TGTGCCAGTAGTATTCGAACAGGGGTAGGCTACACCTTC. This codes for CASSIRTGVGYTF.

Concerning this clone: Likely a read error: the CDR3 ends without its conserved phenylalanine or tryptophan. The limits of the CDR3 on the DNA are not certain, so only TCRdb's listed CDR3 is given. This chain uses TRBV6-4 with TRBJ2-7; the D call of TRBD2 is as the table states it, not checked on the DNA. Germline loops: CDR1 MRHNA, CDR2 SNTAGT. From its first to its last residue, the CDR3 has 11 amino acids. CDR3 sequence: CASSIGGLVSP.

The chain carries TRBV5-8 and TRBJ1-1, with D hard to call. Germline V CDR1 and CDR2: SGHTS, YDEGEE. The germline V and J ends were trimmed by 0 bases and 0 bases, with 9 bases remaining between them. This CDR3 spans 15 amino acids. The CDR3 here is CASSLETLMNTEAFF. CDR3 in DNA: TGTGCCAGCAGCTTGGAAACCCTGATGAACACTGAAGCTTTCTTT. Variable domain in full (rest from reference TRBV5-8 and TRBJ1-1): EAGVTQSPTHLIKTRGQQATLRCSPISGHTSVYWYQQALGLGLQFLLWYDEGEERNRGNFPPRFSGRQFPNYSSELNVNALELEDSALYLCASSLETLMNTEAFFGQGTRLTVV.

This clone was recorded only once. This rearrangement joins TRBV11-3 to TRBJ2-5; TRBD1 matches 8 bases. Germline assignment: CDR1 SGHNT and CDR2 YENEEA. This CDR3 comprises 13 residues. V was pared by 6 bases and J by 4 bases, with 4 bases of the junction left unmatched. The CDR3 region is CASSPGQGETQYF. In nucleotides, the CDR3 is TGTGCCAGCAGTCCAGGACAGGGAGAGACCCAGTACTTC.

The chain is built from TRBV18 and TRBJ1-6, with TRBD1 matching over 10 bases. V lost 4 bases, J lost 11 bases, and 8 bases stayed unmatched. The CDR3 has 15 amino acids. The germline CDR1 and CDR2 sequences are KGHSH and LQKENI. The CDR3 nucleotides are TGTGCCAGCTCACTCCCGGGACAGGGGAAGACACCCCTCCACTTT. Translated, it gives CASSLPGQGKTPLHF.

The V call is TRBV6-6, the J call TRBJ1-3, with D unresolved. Germline V gives CDR1 MNHNY, CDR2 SVGAGI (reference sequence). V lost 4 bases and J 1 base, leaving 5 bases between the germline ends. This CDR3 has 13 amino acids. This CDR3 is CASSWRSGNTIYF. The CDR3 DNA sequence: TGTGCCAGCAGTTGGAGGTCTGGAAACACCATATATTTT.

V usage is TRBV5-1 and J usage is TRBJ2-3, with 7 bases lining up with TRBD2. CDR3 size: 15 residues. The V gene's germline CDR1 is SGHRS and CDR2 YFSETQ. V dropped 0 bases and J dropped 1; count of bases not matched to a gene: 2. The CDR3 DNA reads as TGCGCCAGCAGCTTGGGCGGGGGTGGCACAGATACGCAGTATTTT. The encoded protein is CASSLGGGGTDTQYF.

J is TRBJ2-7 and V is TRBV29-1, with D possibly TRBD1 on 5 matching bases. The CDR3 contains 14 residues. Germline lookup yields CDR1 SQVTM and CDR2 ANQGSEA. V lost 4 bases, J lost 4 bases, and 17 bases lay in between. CDR3 in DNA: TGCAGCGTTGGAAAGCAGGGATTTAGATACGAGCAGTACTTC. As protein: CSVGKQGFRYEQYF.

The V call is TRBV6-6, the J call TRBJ2-6; D gene ambiguous. The CDR3 has 16 amino acids. Germline values: CDR1 MNHNY, CDR2 SVGAGI (reference sequence). Trimming removed 2 bases from V and 4 bases from J, with 12 bases in between. CDR3 amino acids: CASSYGGERGANVLTF. CDR3 nucleotide sequence: TGTGCCAGCAGTTACGGTGGGGAAAGAGGGGCCAACGTCCTGACTTTC.

The CDR3 region has the DNA TGTGCCAGCAGCTTCAGGGCTACTAATGAAAAACTGTTTTTT. Translation gives CASSFRATNEKLFF. J is TRBJ1-4 and V is TRBV5-5, with D maybe TRBD1 (5 bases). Trimming cost V 2 bases and J 2 bases, with 7 bases left between them. Germline V gene lookup returns CDR1 SGHKS and CDR2 YYEKEE (reference sequence). This CDR3 comprises 14 residues.

The rearrangement links TRBV19 to TRBJ2-1, with 7 bases identical to TRBD2. V trimming: 5 bases; J trimming: 7 bases; junction bases outside the gene matches: 11. Germline lookup yields CDR1 LNHDA and CDR2 SQIVND (reference sequence). This CDR3 has 15 residues. As DNA, the CDR3 is TGTGCCAGTAGTCTTGACTGGGGGGGTGGGAATGAGCAGTTCTTC. Its protein is CASSLDWGGGNEQFF.

The chain employs TRBV7-3 and TRBJ1-1, with a possible D match to TRBD1 (6 bases). Germline loops: CDR1 SGHTA, CDR2 FQGTGA. Deletions cut 1 base from V and 1 base from J, with 10 bases between. This CDR3 comprises 15 residues. Here the CDR3 DNA reads TGTGCCAGCAGCTTAAGGGGGACACAGAACACTGAAGCTTTCTTT. It translates to CASSLRGTQNTEAFF.

This chain uses TRBV19 with TRBJ2-7, with 10 bases identical to TRBD1. V trimming: 3 bases; J trimming: 2 bases; junction bases outside the gene matches: 1. Germline V lookup: CDR1 LNHDA, CDR2 SQIVND (reference sequence). This CDR3 is built from 14 residues. In DNA form, the CDR3 reads TGTGCCAGTAGTATCGGGACAGGGGCCTACGAGCAGTACTTC. Translation gives CASSIGTGAYEQYF.

Turning to this clone: Mismatch with germline at one junction end may stem from a read error. This CDR3 is also generated by other DNA sequences in the sample. This chain connects TRBV28 to TRBJ1-1; maybe TRBD1 (5 bases). CDR3 length equals 15 residues. The germline gives CDR1 MDHEN, CDR2 SYDVKM. This CDR3 reads CASSSPGLGNTEAFF. CDR3 DNA sequence: TGTGCCAGCAGTTCCCCAGGGCTGGGGAACACCGAAGCTTTCTTT.

V is TRBV28 and J is TRBJ2-7, with 10 bases identical to TRBD2. J was trimmed by 7 bases and V by 3 bases; bases with no gene match: 6. This CDR3 region has 14 residues. Looked up from germline, CDR1 is MDHEN and CDR2 is SYDVKM. CDR3 DNA sequence: TGTGCCAGCAGTTTGCCTAGCGGGAGATATGAGCAGTACTTC. It is translated as CASSLPSGRYEQYF.

This clone occurred once. The chain employs TRBV11-2 and TRBJ2-7; maybe TRBD1 (5 bases). V was cut by 5 bases and J by 0 bases, with 14 bases left in between. This CDR3 region has 15 residues. Germline lookup yields CDR1 SGHAT and CDR2 FQNNGV. This CDR3 is CASSHNDRSSYEQYF. Written as DNA, the CDR3 is TGTGCCAGCAGCCATAACGACAGATCCTCCTACGAGCAGTACTTC.

The chain couples TRBV18 to TRBJ2-7; no firm D call. The germline CDR1 and CDR2 sequences are KGHSH and LQKENI. The CDR3 is 12 residues long. Trimming removed 5 bases at V and 4 bases at J, with 9 bases between. The CDR3 nucleotides are TGTGCCAGCTCAAGAGACGGGTACGAGCAGTACTTC. It translates to CASSRDGYEQYF.

This clone is deemed medium-sized. V usage is TRBV7-9 and J usage is TRBJ2-7, with D possibly TRBD1 on 6 matching bases. The CDR3 contains 14 residues. Germline loops: CDR1 SEHNR, CDR2 FQNEAQ (reference sequence). The germline V and J ends were trimmed by 5 bases and 4 bases, with 15 bases remaining between them. The CDR3 is CASSRRQGSYEQYF. The CDR3, as DNA: TGTGCCAGCAGCCGTCGCCAGGGGAGTTACGAGCAGTACTTC.

This CDR3 is CASSYSTPDYGYTF. The CDR3 DNA follows: TGTGCCAGCAGTTACTCGACTCCGGACTATGGCTACACCTTC. V is TRBV6-5 and J is TRBJ1-2; unclear D gene. Germline assignment: CDR1 MNHEY and CDR2 SVGAGI. The CDR3 is 14 amino acids. V was trimmed by 0 bases and J by 3 bases, leaving 8 bases between them.

This chain joins TRBV7-6 and TRBJ2-7, with 7 nucleotides matching TRBD2. CDR1 is SGHVS, CDR2 FNYEAQ, per germline. With 5 bases clipped from V and 0 bases from J, the junction kept 1 base outside the gene matches. The CDR3 is made up of 13 amino acids. The CDR3 DNA follows: TGTGCCAGCAGCCGCGGGGGCTCCTACGAGCAGTACTTC. Translating it yields CASSRGGSYEQYF.

V and J are TRBV6-5 and TRBJ2-7, with 8 bases that match TRBD2. The V and J ends lost 2 bases and 2 bases, in that order; junction bases with no gene match: 5. CDR3 size: 15 residues. In germline, CDR1 is MNHEY, CDR2 SVGAGI. The CDR3 sequence is CASSYRVAGTYEQYF. CDR3 nucleotide sequence: TGTGCCAGCAGTTACCGGGTAGCGGGGACCTACGAGCAGTACTTC.

The chain joins TRBV5-1 to TRBJ2-1; D gene uncertain. The CDR3 spans 14 residues. CDR1 and CDR2 from the germline V gene are SGHRS and YFSETQ. Trimming stripped 4 bases from V and 0 bases from J, with 8 bases between. The CDR3 coding sequence is TGCGCCAGCAGCCCACGGAGCTCCTACAATGAGCAGTTCTTC. Its translation is CASSPRSSYNEQFF. The full variable domain, rest sourced from reference TRBV5-1 and TRBJ2-1, is KAGVTQTPRYLIKTRGQQVTLSCSPISGHRSVSWYQQTPGQGLQFLFEYFSETQRNKGNFPGRFSGRQFSNSRSEMNVSTLELGDSALYLCASSPRSSYNEQFFGPGTRLTVL.

The V call is TRBV15, the J call TRBJ1-3; D unclear. V lost 0 bases and J 1 base, leaving 7 bases between the germline ends. Germline CDR1 reads LNHNV; CDR2 reads YYDKDF (reference sequence). There are 15 residues in the CDR3. CDR3 sequence reads: CATSRDSGSGNTIYF. In nucleotides, the CDR3 is TGTGCCACCAGCAGAGATTCGGGATCTGGAAACACCATATATTTT.

V gene TRBV7-2 combines with J gene TRBJ1-1; D possibly corresponds to TRBD1 (5 bases). Germline loops: CDR1 SGHTA, CDR2 FQGNSA. This CDR3 spans 13 amino acids. Trimming left V 2 bases short and J 10 bases short, with 14 bases between. This CDR3 is CASSLSRGGTAFF. DNA for the CDR3: TGTGCCAGCAGCTTATCCCGCGGGGGGACAGCTTTCTTT.